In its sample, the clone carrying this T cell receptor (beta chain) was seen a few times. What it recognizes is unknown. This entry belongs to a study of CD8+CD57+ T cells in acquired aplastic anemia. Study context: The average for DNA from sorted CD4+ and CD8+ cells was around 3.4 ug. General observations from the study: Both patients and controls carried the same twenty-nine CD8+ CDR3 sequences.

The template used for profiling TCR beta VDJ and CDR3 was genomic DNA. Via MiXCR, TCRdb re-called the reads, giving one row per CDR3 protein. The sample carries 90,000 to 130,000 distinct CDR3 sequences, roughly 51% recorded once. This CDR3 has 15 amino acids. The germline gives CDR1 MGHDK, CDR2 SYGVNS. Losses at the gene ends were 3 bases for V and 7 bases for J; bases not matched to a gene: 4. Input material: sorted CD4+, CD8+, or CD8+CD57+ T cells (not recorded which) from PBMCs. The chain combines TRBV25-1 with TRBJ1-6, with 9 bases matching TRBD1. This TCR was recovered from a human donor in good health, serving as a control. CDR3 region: CASSETGTGNSPLHF. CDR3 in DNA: TGTGCCAGCAGTGAGACAGGGACAGGGAATTCACCCCTCCACTTT.